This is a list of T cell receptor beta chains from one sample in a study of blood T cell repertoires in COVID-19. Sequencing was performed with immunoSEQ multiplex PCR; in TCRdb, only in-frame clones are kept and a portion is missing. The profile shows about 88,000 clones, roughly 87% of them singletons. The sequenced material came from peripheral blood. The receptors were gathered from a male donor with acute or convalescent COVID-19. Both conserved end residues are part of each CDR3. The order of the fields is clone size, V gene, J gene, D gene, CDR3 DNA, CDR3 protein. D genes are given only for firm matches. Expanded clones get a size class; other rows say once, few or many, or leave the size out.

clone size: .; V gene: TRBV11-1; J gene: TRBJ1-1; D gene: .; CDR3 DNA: TGTGCCAGCAGCCTTAACGGGGGAGAAGCTTTCTTT; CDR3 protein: CASSLNGGEAFF
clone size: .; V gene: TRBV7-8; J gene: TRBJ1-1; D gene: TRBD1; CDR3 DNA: TGTGCCAGCAGCTTAGTAGGACAGGTTGCTTTCTTT; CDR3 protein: CASSLVGQVAFF
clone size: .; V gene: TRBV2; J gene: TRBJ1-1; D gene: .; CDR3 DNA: TGTGCCAGCAGTGCAGGACAGTACACTGAAGCTTTCTTT; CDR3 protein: CASSAGQYTEAFF
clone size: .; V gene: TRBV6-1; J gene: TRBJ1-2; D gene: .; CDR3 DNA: TGTGCCAGCAGTGAATACGGAGCTAACTATGGCTACACCTTC; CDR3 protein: CASSEYGANYGYTF
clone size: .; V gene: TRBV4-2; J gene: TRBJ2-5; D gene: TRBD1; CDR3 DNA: TGTGCCAGCAGCCAAGATCCTCGCGCAGGGGGCCCAGAGACCCAGTACTTC; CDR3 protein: CASSQDPRAGGPETQYF
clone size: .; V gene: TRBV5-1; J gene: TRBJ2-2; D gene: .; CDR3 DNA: TGCGCCAGCAGCTTGCCTCGGGGTTCCGGGGAGCTGTTTTTT; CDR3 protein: CASSLPRGSGELFF
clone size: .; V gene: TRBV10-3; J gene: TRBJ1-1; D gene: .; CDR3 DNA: TGTGCCATCAGTGACGGAAATCGCGGGGACACTGAAGCTTTCTTT; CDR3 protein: CAISDGNRGDTEAFF
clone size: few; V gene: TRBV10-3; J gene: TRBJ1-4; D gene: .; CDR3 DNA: TGTGCCATCAGCGAATTCACAGGGCCCAATGAAAAACTGTTTTTT; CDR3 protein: CAISEFTGPNEKLFF
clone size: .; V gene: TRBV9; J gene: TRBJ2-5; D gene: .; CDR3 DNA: TGTGCCAGCTCCACGGTCCCCTTGTCTAGGCAAGAGACCCAGTACTTC; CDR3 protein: CASSTVPLSRQETQYF
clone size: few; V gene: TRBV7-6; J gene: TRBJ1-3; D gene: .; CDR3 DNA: TGTGCCAGCAGCCCCAACTTCTCTGGAAACACCATATATTTT; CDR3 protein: CASSPNFSGNTIYF
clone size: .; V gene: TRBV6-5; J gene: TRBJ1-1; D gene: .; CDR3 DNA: TGTGCCAGCAGGGGCGATACAGTGAACACTGAAGCTTTCTTT; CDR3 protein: CASRGDTVNTEAFF
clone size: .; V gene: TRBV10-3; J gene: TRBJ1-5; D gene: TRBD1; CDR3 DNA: TGTGCCATCAGTGAGCAACCCCCCGGACAGGTTAGCAATCAGCCCCAGCATTTT; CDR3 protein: CAISEQPPGQVSNQPQHF
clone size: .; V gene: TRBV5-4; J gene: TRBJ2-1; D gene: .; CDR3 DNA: TGTGCCAGCAGCTTGGGGGGCAGGGGCCCTACCAATGAGCAGTTCTTC; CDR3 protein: CASSLGGRGPTNEQFF
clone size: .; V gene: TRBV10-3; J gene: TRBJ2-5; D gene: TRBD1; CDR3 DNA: TGTGCCATACGGACAGGAGAAGAGACCCAGTACTTC; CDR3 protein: CAIRTGEETQYF
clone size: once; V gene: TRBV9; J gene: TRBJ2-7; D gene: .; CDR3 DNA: TGTGCCAGCAGCCCTCAGGTGGAAGGAGGTCGGCAGTACTTC; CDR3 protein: CASSPQVEGGRQYF
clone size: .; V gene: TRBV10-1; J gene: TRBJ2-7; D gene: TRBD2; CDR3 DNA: TGCGCCAGCAGTGAGAAGATTTGGGGACTACCCTCCTACGAGCAGTACTTC; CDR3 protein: CASSEKIWGLPSYEQYF
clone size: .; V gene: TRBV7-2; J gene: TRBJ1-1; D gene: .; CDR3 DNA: TGTGCCAGCAGCTTACAGGGGAACACTGAAGCTTTCTTT; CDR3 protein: CASSLQGNTEAFF
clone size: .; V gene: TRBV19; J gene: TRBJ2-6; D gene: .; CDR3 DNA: TGTGCCAGCCGGACTTCTGGGGCCAACGTCCTGACTTTC; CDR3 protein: CASRTSGANVLTF
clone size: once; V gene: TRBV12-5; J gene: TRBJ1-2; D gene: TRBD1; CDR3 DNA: TGTGCTAGTGGTTCCGACCCCGGCCCAACAGGGGGTAATGGCTACACCTTC; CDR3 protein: CASGSDPGPTGGNGYTF
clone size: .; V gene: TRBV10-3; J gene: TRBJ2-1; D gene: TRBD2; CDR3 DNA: TGTGCCATCAGGACCGGGACTAGCGGGGGTTTTTCCTACAATGAGCAGTTCTTC; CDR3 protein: CAIRTGTSGGFSYNEQFF
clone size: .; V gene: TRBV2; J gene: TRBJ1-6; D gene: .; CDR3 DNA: TGTGCCAGCAGGGACAGTAATTCACCCCTCCACTTT; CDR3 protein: CASRDSNSPLHF
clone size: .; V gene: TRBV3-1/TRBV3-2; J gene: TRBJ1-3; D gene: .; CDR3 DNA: TGTGCCAGCAGCCAGTCCCTAACCATCTCTGGAAACACCATATATTTT; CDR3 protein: CASSQSLTISGNTIYF
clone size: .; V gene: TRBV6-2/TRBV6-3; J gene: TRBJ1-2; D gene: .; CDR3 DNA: TGTGCCAGCAGTCGGAGGACGAGTGGGTATGGCTACACCTTC; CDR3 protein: CASSRRTSGYGYTF
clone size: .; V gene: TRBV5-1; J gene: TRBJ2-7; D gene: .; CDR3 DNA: TGCGCCAGCAGCTACGGGGGGCAGTCCTACGAGCAGTACTTC; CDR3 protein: CASSYGGQSYEQYF
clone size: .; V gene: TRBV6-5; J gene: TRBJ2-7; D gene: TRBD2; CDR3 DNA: TGTGCCAGCAGTTCCCGTCTCGGGGGGGACTCCTACGAGCAGTACTTC; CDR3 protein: CASSSRLGGDSYEQYF
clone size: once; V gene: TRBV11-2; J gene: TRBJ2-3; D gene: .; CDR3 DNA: TGTGCCAGCAGCCTAGTATGGTCGGGGAGCACAGATACGCAGTATTTT; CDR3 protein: CASSLVWSGSTDTQYF
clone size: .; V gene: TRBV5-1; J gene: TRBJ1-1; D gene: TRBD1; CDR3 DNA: TGCGCCAGCAGCGGGGGACAGACAAACACTGAAGCTTTCTTT; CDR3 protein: CASSGGQTNTEAFF
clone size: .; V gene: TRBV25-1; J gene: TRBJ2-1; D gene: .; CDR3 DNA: TGTGCCAGCAACCAGGCGGGGAGCTCCTACAATGAGCAGTTCTTC; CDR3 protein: CASNQAGSSYNEQFF
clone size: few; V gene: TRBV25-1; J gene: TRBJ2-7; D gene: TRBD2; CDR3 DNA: TGTGCCAGCTCCAGGGGCGGGGGGTTCGAGCAGTACTTC; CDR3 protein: CASSRGGGFEQYF
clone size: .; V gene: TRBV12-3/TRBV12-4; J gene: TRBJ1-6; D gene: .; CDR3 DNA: TGTGCCAGCAGTATAAATTCACCCCTCCACTTT; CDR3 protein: CASSINSPLHF
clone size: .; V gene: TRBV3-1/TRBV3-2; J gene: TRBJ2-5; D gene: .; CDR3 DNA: TGTGCCAGCAGCCAAAGTCTGCGATCGGAGACCCAGTACTTC; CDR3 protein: CASSQSLRSETQYF
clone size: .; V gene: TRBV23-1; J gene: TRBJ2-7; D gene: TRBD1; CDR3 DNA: TGCGCCAGCAGTCACATTAAGGGACAGGCGTCCTACGAGCAGTACTTC; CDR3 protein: CASSHIKGQASYEQYF
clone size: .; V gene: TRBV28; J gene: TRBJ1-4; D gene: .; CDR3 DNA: TGTGCCAGCAGCTTGTGGACAGCAACTAATGAAAAACTGTTTTTT; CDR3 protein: CASSLWTATNEKLFF
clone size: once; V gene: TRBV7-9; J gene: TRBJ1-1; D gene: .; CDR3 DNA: TGTGCCAGCAGCAGACAGGTGCGCACTGAAGCTTTCTTT; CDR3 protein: CASSRQVRTEAFF
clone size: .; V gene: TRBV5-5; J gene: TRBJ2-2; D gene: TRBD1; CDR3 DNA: TGTGCCAGCAGCTACCGGACAGGGAGCACCGGGGAGCTGTTTTTT; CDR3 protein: CASSYRTGSTGELFF
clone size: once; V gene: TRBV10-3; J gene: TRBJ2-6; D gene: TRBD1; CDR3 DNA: TGTGCCATCAGTGAGACAGGGGGGACTGGGGCCAACGTCCTGACTTTC; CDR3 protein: CAISETGGTGANVLTF
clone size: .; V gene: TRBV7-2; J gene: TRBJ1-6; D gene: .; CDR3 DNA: TGTGCCAGCAGATCCGACAGGCGACTAAGGGATTGGGATAATTCACCCCTCCACTTT; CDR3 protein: CASRSDRRLRDWDNSPLHF
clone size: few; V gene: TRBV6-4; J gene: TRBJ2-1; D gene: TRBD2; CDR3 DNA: TGTGCCAGCAGTGCGCTAGCGGGGGGGTATGAGCAGTTCTTC; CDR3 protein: CASSALAGGYEQFF
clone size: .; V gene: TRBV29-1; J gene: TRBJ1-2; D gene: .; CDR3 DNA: TGCAGCGTTGCCGGGAACAGCTATGGCTACACCTTC; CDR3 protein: CSVAGNSYGYTF
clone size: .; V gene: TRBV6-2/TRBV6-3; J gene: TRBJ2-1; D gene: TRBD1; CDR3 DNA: TGTGCCAGCAGTGCCGGGACAGTAGTATTGGTTGGGGTGAAAAATGAGCAGTTCTTC; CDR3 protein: CASSAGTVVLVGVKNEQFF
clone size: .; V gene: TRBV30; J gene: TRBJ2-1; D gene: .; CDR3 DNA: TGTGCCTGGAGTTCCCCCAAGGGGCGTAGCTCCTACAATGAGCAGTTCTTC; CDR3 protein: CAWSSPKGRSSYNEQFF